The 18 T cell receptor beta chains presented below share a single source sample, sequenced in a study of cytomegalovirus exposure and HLA in healthy donors. The PCR ran on 60 Vbeta and 13 Jbeta primers. TCRdb's copy holds only in-frame clones and misses some; the assay was immunoSEQ multiplex PCR. The sample shows 120,000 or so clones, around 65% of them seen only once. The specimen was PBMCs. The receptors shown here come from a man aged 18 to 35 in good health and CMV-seronegative.

V gene TRBV7-6 combines with J gene TRBJ2-7; 8 bases map to TRBD1. The CDR3 has 14 amino acids. Germline loops: CDR1 SGHVS, CDR2 FNYEAQ. V was clipped by 4 bases and J by 7 bases; unmatched bases: 9. CDR3 bases: TGTGCCAGCAGCTCACGGACAGGGCCCGGAGAGCAGTACTTC. Its protein is CASSSRTGPGEQYF.

There are a few counts of this clone. The chain recombines TRBV28 with TRBJ1-1; D unclear. V was pared by 5 bases and J by 1 base, with 11 bases between. From germline, CDR1 is MDHEN and CDR2 SYDVKM. The CDR3 is made up of 14 amino acids. The CDR3 protein is CASSTVRQNTEAFF. In nucleotides, the CDR3 is TGTGCCAGCAGTACAGTCCGCCAGAACACTGAAGCTTTCTTT.

The chain has TRBV25-1 and TRBJ2-5, with 8 positions matching TRBD1. This CDR3 is 16 amino acids long. The V gene end was trimmed by 5 bases and the J gene end by 4 bases; junction bases not matched to a gene: 12. Germline-derived CDR1 and CDR2 are MGHDK and SYGVNS. In DNA, the CDR3 is TGTGCCAGCAGTCAGCCGATGACAGGGGAAGGAGAGACCCAGTACTTC. Encoded protein: CASSQPMTGEGETQYF.

The sample holds a few counts of this clone. The chain employs TRBV13 and TRBJ1-3, with TRBD1 identical over 9 bases. The V gene end was trimmed by 6 bases and the J gene end by 1 base; junction bases not matched to a gene: 10. Germline V gene lookup returns CDR1 PRHDT and CDR2 FYEKMQ (reference sequence). The CDR3 spans 17 residues. The DNA of the CDR3 is TGTGCCAGCAGTTTCAGAACAGGGGGCGCGTCTGGAAACACCATATATTTT. Its translation is CASSFRTGGASGNTIYF.

V gene TRBV28 combines with J gene TRBJ1-2, with 12 bases identical to TRBD1. The V segment lost 6 bases and the J segment 0 bases; nucleotides outside the gene matches: 11. Germline-derived CDR1 and CDR2 are MDHEN and SYDVKM. The CDR3 covers 18 residues. The CDR3 loop reads CASRPELGQGASNYGYTF. The CDR3 nucleotides read TGTGCCAGCAGACCGGAACTGGGACAGGGGGCATCTAACTATGGCTACACCTTC.

CDR3 sequence: CASLTGGETQYF. The CDR3 DNA sequence: TGTGCCAGTCTTACAGGGGGGGAGACCCAGTACTTC. This sequence joins TRBV28 and TRBJ2-5, with 8 bases matching TRBD1. This CDR3 comprises 12 residues. Germline assignment: CDR1 MDHEN and CDR2 SYDVKM. Trimming at V came to 9 bases and at J to 5 bases, leaving 5 bases not matched to a gene.

This clone was detected only once. The J gene is TRBJ2-2, the V gene TRBV5-1, with 9 positions matching TRBD1. The CDR3 has 15 amino acids. J was trimmed by 8 bases and V by 6 bases; bases with no gene match: 11. Germline CDR1 reads SGHRS; CDR2 reads YFSETQ. The CDR3, as DNA: TGCGCCAGCACGGCGGACAGGGGAGTGGCTGGGGAGCTGTTTTTT. Translation: CASTADRGVAGELFF. Full variable domain (missing parts from reference TRBV5-1 and TRBJ2-2): KAGVTQTPRYLIKTRGQQVTLSCSPISGHRSVSWYQQTPGQGLQFLFEYFSETQRNKGNFPGRFSGRQFSNSRSEMNVSTLELGDSALYLCASTADRGVAGELFFGEGSRLTVL.

This clone appeared a few times. The chain recombines TRBV6-5 with TRBJ2-7; 11 bases are shared with TRBD2. V lost 1 base to trimming and J lost 5 bases; unmatched junction nucleotides: 7. The CDR3 is 16 amino acids. Germline V gene sequence: CDR1 MNHEY, CDR2 SVGAGI. The CDR3 is CASSYFSGGAKNEQYF. The CDR3 DNA sequence: TGTGCCAGCAGTTACTTTAGCGGGGGGGCTAAGAACGAGCAGTACTTC.

The chain joins TRBV6-4 to TRBJ2-2; 9 positions match TRBD2. Germline CDR1 reads MRHNA; CDR2 reads SNTAGT. The length of the CDR3 is 14 residues. Trimming cost V 8 bases and J 6 bases; bases outside gene matches: 7. The CDR3 DNA is TGTGCCAGCGGGACAATAGCGGGAGCCGGGGAGCTGTTTTTT. This sequence encodes CASGTIAGAGELFF.

J is TRBJ2-7 and V is TRBV6-5; possible D gene TRBD2, 6 bases. The V and J ends lost 6 bases and 2 bases respectively, with 14 bases between them. Germline CDR1 MNHEY, CDR2 SVGAGI. CDR3 length: 14 amino acids. The DNA for the CDR3 is TGTGCCAGCAGACGATCGGGGGAAACCTACGAGCAGTACTTC. Translation gives CASRRSGETYEQYF.

For the CDR3, the DNA is TGTGCCAGCAGTGCATTCGGGACAGGGAACTATGGCTACACCTTC. It translates to CASSAFGTGNYGYTF. V gene TRBV25-1 combines with J gene TRBJ1-2; TRBD1 agrees at 9 bases. Unmatched junction bases numbered 5, after V lost 4 bases and J lost 2 bases. The CDR3 is made up of 15 amino acids. Per the germline V gene, CDR1 is MGHDK and CDR2 is SYGVNS.

This clone has just a few counts. V and J are TRBV27 and TRBJ1-2; D perhaps matches TRBD1 (5 bases). The CDR3 is 13 amino acids. V was cut by 5 bases and J by 8 bases, with 15 bases left in between. Germline V gene sequence: CDR1 MNHEY, CDR2 SMNVEV (reference sequence). This CDR3 is CASSKGHPRGYTF. In DNA, the CDR3 is TGTGCCAGCAGTAAAGGACATCCCCGGGGCTACACCTTC.

This clone was counted only a few times. The CDR3 DNA reads as TGTGCCAGCAGCCCCCTGGCAGGGGGAAGCCATCAGCCCCAGCATTTT. This sequence encodes CASSPLAGGSHQPQHF. The chain is built from TRBV27 and TRBJ1-5; 7 bases are shared with TRBD1. Trimming cost V 6 bases and J 5 bases; bases outside gene matches: 13. Looked up from germline, CDR1 is MNHEY and CDR2 is SMNVEV (reference sequence). The CDR3 spans 16 residues.

The J gene is TRBJ2-5, the V gene TRBV29-1; TRBD1 might be the D (5 bases). The CDR3 runs 13 residues. The V and J ends lost 3 bases and 3 bases respectively, with 11 bases between them. The germline CDR1 and CDR2 sequences are SQVTM and ANQGSEA. CDR3 loop: CSVDGRVEETQYF. The CDR3 DNA follows: TGCAGCGTTGATGGCAGGGTGGAAGAGACCCAGTACTTC. The variable domain in full, with the rest retrieved from reference TRBV29-1 and TRBJ2-5, is SAVISQKPSRDICQRGTSLTIQCQVDSQVTMMFWYRQQPGQSLTLIATANQGSEATYESGFVIDKFPISRPNLTFSTLTVSNMSPEDSSIYLCSVDGRVEETQYFGPGTRLLVL.

J is TRBJ2-7 and V is TRBV6-6, with D possibly matching TRBD2 (6 bases). Germline CDR1 reads MNHNY; CDR2 reads SVGAGI (reference sequence). V was pared by 8 bases and J by 4 bases, with 15 bases between. This CDR3 comprises 13 residues. The CDR3 coding sequence is TGTGCCAGCTCGGGAGCTTCCCGGTACGAGCAGTACTTC. Amino acids: CASSGASRYEQYF.

The chain has TRBV9 and TRBJ2-3; D gene unclear. Germline CDR1 and CDR2: SGDLS and YYNGEE. The CDR3 loop spans 11 amino acids. Trimming pared 4 bases from V and 3 bases from J, leaving 3 bases between. CDR3: CASSLTDTQYF. The CDR3 DNA reads as TGTGCCAGCAGCTTAACAGATACGCAGTATTTT.

V and J are TRBV7-9 and TRBJ1-5; D may be TRBD1 (6 bases). Trimming shortened V by 1 base and J by 3 bases, and 13 bases separated the two germline ends. This CDR3 region has 16 residues. The V gene's germline CDR1 is SEHNR and CDR2 FQNEAQ (reference sequence). CDR3 sequence: CASSLVAGADNQPQHF. The CDR3 nucleotides are TGTGCCAGCAGCTTAGTGGCAGGGGCGGACAATCAGCCCCAGCATTTT. Drawing the rest from reference TRBV7-9 and TRBJ1-5, the complete variable domain is DTGVSQNPRHKITKRGQNVTFRCDPISEHNRLYWYRQTLGQGPEFLTYFQNEAQLEKSRLLSDRFSAERPKGSFSTLEIQRTEQGDSAMYLCASSLVAGADNQPQHFGDGTRLSIL.

In this sample, this clone turned up a few times. The chain has TRBV2 and TRBJ1-5, with a weak D call TRBD1 (5 bases). CDR1 is SNHLY and CDR2 is FYNNEI in the germline V gene. This CDR3 has 14 residues. Trimming removed 6 bases at V and 7 bases at J, with 16 bases between. CDR3 protein: CASSRAQPGQPQHF. CDR3 sequence (DNA): TGTGCCAGCAGCAGGGCCCAACCAGGACAGCCCCAGCATTTT.